These 20 T cell receptor beta chains came from one sample sequenced in a study of T cells in Graves' hyperthyroidism and ophthalmopathy. Amplified TCR beta CDR3 regions came from RNA transcripts. HTBI primers drove first-round RT-PCR of the TCR CDR3. TCRdb re-called the multiplex PCR reads through MiXCR, storing one row per CDR3 protein. Of approximately 600,000 distinct CDR3 sequences listed, around 20% were seen once; the top ten hold 34%. Sequencing was carried out using blood. The receptors derive from a man aged 25-40 years with Graves' ophthalmopathy.

This chain connects TRBV2 to TRBJ1-2, with D uncertain. V lost 6 bases to trimming and J lost 6 bases, with 8 bases between them. CDR1 is SNHLY and CDR2 is FYNNEI in the germline V gene. CDR3 size: 11 residues. The CDR3 loop reads CASRSKNGYTF. The CDR3 nucleotides read TGTGCCAGCAGGAGTAAGAATGGCTACACCTTC.

In its sample, this clonotype was seen a few times. The genes are TRBV3-1 and TRBJ2-1; D not resolved. Germline values: CDR1 LGHDT, CDR2 YNNKEL (reference sequence). Between the trimmed V and J ends, which lost 2 bases and 0 bases, there was a span of 11 bases. The CDR3 runs 16 residues. The CDR3 sequence is CASSQRRQSSYNEQFF. In DNA, the CDR3 is TGTGCCAGCAGCCAAAGGCGGCAGAGCTCCTACAATGAGCAGTTCTTC.

In this sample, this clonotype turned up many times. The CDR3 loop is CASSALLDDEAFF. CDR3 DNA: TGTGCCAGCAGCGCGCTCCTTGACGATGAAGCTTTCTTT. The chain is built from TRBV7-9 and TRBJ1-1; D is unclear. Germline values: CDR1 SEHNR, CDR2 FQNEAQ (reference sequence). CDR3 size: 13 residues. V gave up 5 bases and J gave up 7 bases, with 14 bases separating them.

The chain couples TRBV7-9 to TRBJ2-1, with D tentatively TRBD1 (6 bases). Per germline, CDR1 SEHNR and CDR2 FQNEAQ (reference sequence). Trimming removed 4 bases from V and 8 bases from J, with 9 bases in between. The CDR3 covers 12 residues. The CDR3 region has the DNA TGTGCCAGCAGCTCAGGGGTTGATGAGCAGTTCTTC. Amino acid sequence: CASSSGVDEQFF.

This clonotype came up a few times. The chain recombines TRBV7-9 with TRBJ2-3, with D unresolved. With 0 bases removed from V and 1 base from J, the gap between germline ends came to 8 bases. CDR3 length: 15 amino acids. Germline loops: CDR1 SEHNR, CDR2 FQNEAQ (reference sequence). In DNA form, the CDR3 reads TGTGCCAGCAGCTTAGCAGACGTAGGCACAGATACGCAGTATTTT. Translation: CASSLADVGTDTQYF.

This clonotype appeared a few times. The chain recombines TRBV10-3 with TRBJ2-5, with a possible D match to TRBD2 (6 bases). Trimming removed 7 bases at V and 1 base at J, with 10 bases between. Germline loops: CDR1 ENHRY, CDR2 SYGVKD. The CDR3 runs 13 residues. CDR3 sequence (DNA): TGTGCCATCACGCCTAGCGTCCAAGAGACCCAGTACTTC. It is translated as CAITPSVQETQYF.

This clonotype has just a few counts. V gene TRBV5-1 combines with J gene TRBJ1-2; TRBD1 agrees at 9 bases. The CDR3 covers 15 residues. Germline V CDR1 and CDR2: SGHRS, YFSETQ. J was trimmed by 4 bases and V by 3 bases; bases with no gene match: 7. CDR3 nucleotide sequence: TGCGCCAGCAGCTCCCGACAGGGGGAGAGCTATGGCTACACCTTC. This encodes CASSSRQGESYGYTF.

The chain is built from TRBV7-9 and TRBJ2-6; D is perhaps TRBD1 (5 bases). The V and J ends lost 2 bases and 8 bases respectively, with 22 bases between them. The CDR3 contains 18 residues. In germline, CDR1 is SEHNR, CDR2 FQNEAQ (reference sequence). The chain's CDR3 is CASSLLKGFGSESNVLTF. For the CDR3, the DNA is TGTGCCAGCAGCTTACTGAAGGGGTTCGGCTCTGAATCCAACGTCCTGACTTTC.

The table lists this clonotype with many counts. This CDR3 is CAWSVPGSYEQYF. The CDR3 DNA is TGTGCCTGGAGTGTTCCGGGTTCCTACGAGCAGTACTTC. V is TRBV30 and J is TRBJ2-7; D not resolved. The CDR3 consists of 13 residues. The V end was cut by 0 bases, the J end by 1 base, with 7 bases between. Germline CDR1 and CDR2: GTSNPN and SVGIG (reference sequence).

Only a few counts were recorded for this clonotype. The chain links TRBV7-9 to TRBJ2-4; 7 nucleotides agree with TRBD1. Looked up from germline, CDR1 is SEHNR and CDR2 is FQNEAQ (reference sequence). The junction had 4 bases not matched to a gene; V was cut back by 3 bases and J by 8 bases. This CDR3 is built from 13 residues. CDR3 in DNA: TGTGCCAGCAGCTTCAGGGGGATAGACATTCAGTACTTC. Residues: CASSFRGIDIQYF.

The chain uses TRBV7-9 and TRBJ1-1; D not resolved. This CDR3 has 15 amino acids. Germline V gene sequence: CDR1 SEHNR, CDR2 FQNEAQ (reference sequence). The V end lost 4 bases, the J end lost 5 bases, and 17 bases lay between the germline ends. CDR3 sequence reads: CASSSVVGLGTEAFF. The CDR3 DNA reads as TGTGCCAGCAGCTCCGTGGTGGGGTTGGGGACTGAAGCTTTCTTT.

This chain joins TRBV5-6 and TRBJ2-6; D is unresolved. Per the germline V gene, CDR1 is SGHDT and CDR2 is YYEEEE. Trimming cost V 5 bases and J 0 bases, with 18 bases left between them. The CDR3 totals 18 residues. The CDR3 nucleotides read TGTGCCAGCAGTTACGGACCGAGGAGCAACTCTGGGGCCAACGTCCTGACTTTC. This gives the protein CASSYGPRSNSGANVLTF. Supplemented by reference TRBV5-6 and TRBJ2-6, the full variable domain reads DAGVTQSPTHLIKTRGQQVTLRCSPKSGHDTVSWYQQALGQGPQFIFQYYEEEERQRGNFPDRFSGHQFPNYSSELNVNALLLGDSALYLCASSYGPRSNSGANVLTFGAGSRLTVL.

This clonotype was seen ten or more times. This CDR3 is CASSSQGLNTDTQYF. The CDR3 bases are TGTGCCAGCAGTTCTCAGGGGTTAAACACAGATACGCAGTATTTT. The chain recombines TRBV28 with TRBJ2-3; D might be TRBD1 (6 bases). The CDR3 totals 15 residues. Per the germline V gene, CDR1 is MDHEN and CDR2 is SYDVKM. Trimming pared 4 bases from V and 2 bases from J, leaving 13 bases between.

In regard to this clonotype: This clone may be a read error of a much larger clone one base away. V and J are TRBV5-1 and TRBJ2-1; D gene uncertain. The J call is uncertain, as TRBJ2-7 better fits the DNA end. The CDR3 length is 12 residues. The germline CDR1 and CDR2 sequences are SGHRS and YFSETQ. Here the CDR3 DNA reads TGCGCCAGCAGCCGTAATTACAATGAGCAGTACTTC. The encoded protein is CASSRNYNEQYF.

The chain recombines TRBV25-1 with TRBJ1-1; 7 positions match TRBD1. CDR1 MGHDK and CDR2 SYGVNS come from the germline V gene. With 6 bases clipped from V and 3 bases from J, the junction kept 7 bases outside the gene matches. This CDR3 is 14 amino acids long. The DNA for the CDR3 is TGTGCCAGCAGATCCGGGACAGCCTACACTGAAGCTTTCTTT. It yields the protein CASRSGTAYTEAFF. Full variable domain (remainder filled in from reference TRBV25-1 and TRBJ1-1): EADIYQTPRYLVIGTGKKITLECSQTMGHDKMYWYQQDPGMELHLIHYSYGVNSTEKGDLSSESTVSRIRTEHFPLTLESARPSHTSQYLCASRSGTAYTEAFFGQGTRLTVV.

This chain uses TRBV28 with TRBJ2-7; D not resolved. CDR1 is MDHEN and CDR2 is SYDVKM in the germline V gene. The CDR3 consists of 15 residues. With 3 bases removed from V and 0 bases from J, the gap between germline ends came to 12 bases. CDR3 residues: CASSFLTRSSYEQYF. The DNA of the CDR3 is TGTGCCAGCAGTTTTCTGACCCGGAGCTCCTACGAGCAGTACTTC.

The sample holds a few counts of this clonotype. The genes are TRBV7-6 and TRBJ1-1, with unresolved D. Germline lookup yields CDR1 SGHVS and CDR2 FNYEAQ. V was pared by 5 bases and J by 11 bases, with 24 bases between. CDR3 size: 15 residues. The CDR3 DNA reads TGTGCCAGCAGCGAAGCCCTCGGACCTCGATTTGGTGCTTTCTTT. The encoded protein is CASSEALGPRFGAFF.

V gene TRBV20-1 combines with J gene TRBJ2-2, with D perhaps TRBD2 (5 bases). The CDR3 has 12 residues. V lost 5 bases to trimming and J lost 4 bases, with 8 bases between them. Germline-derived CDR1 and CDR2 are DFQATT and SNEGSKA (reference sequence). The CDR3 is CSALEGTGELFF. Written as DNA, the CDR3 is TGCAGTGCTTTAGAGGGCACCGGGGAGCTGTTTTTT.

This clonotype was counted many times. This CDR3 is CASSSLYTGELFF. The CDR3, as DNA: TGTGCCAGCAGCTCCCTGTACACCGGGGAGCTGTTTTTT. This chain connects TRBV3-1 to TRBJ2-2, with D uncertain. This CDR3 contains 13 residues. V was clipped by 5 bases and J by 3 bases, with 7 bases between them. Germline-derived CDR1 and CDR2 are LGHDT and YNNKEL (reference sequence).

In the case of this clonotype: A much larger clone sits a single nucleotide away, making a read error possible. This chain uses TRBV9 with TRBJ1-6; unclear D gene. This CDR3 has 15 residues. The V gene's germline CDR1 is SGDLS and CDR2 YYNGEE. V was shortened by 1 base and J by 0 bases, with 5 bases between the two germline ends. In DNA, the CDR3 is TGTGCCAGCAGCGTACAGAGCTCCTATAATTCACCCCTCCACTTT. This gives the protein CASSVQSSYNSPLHF.